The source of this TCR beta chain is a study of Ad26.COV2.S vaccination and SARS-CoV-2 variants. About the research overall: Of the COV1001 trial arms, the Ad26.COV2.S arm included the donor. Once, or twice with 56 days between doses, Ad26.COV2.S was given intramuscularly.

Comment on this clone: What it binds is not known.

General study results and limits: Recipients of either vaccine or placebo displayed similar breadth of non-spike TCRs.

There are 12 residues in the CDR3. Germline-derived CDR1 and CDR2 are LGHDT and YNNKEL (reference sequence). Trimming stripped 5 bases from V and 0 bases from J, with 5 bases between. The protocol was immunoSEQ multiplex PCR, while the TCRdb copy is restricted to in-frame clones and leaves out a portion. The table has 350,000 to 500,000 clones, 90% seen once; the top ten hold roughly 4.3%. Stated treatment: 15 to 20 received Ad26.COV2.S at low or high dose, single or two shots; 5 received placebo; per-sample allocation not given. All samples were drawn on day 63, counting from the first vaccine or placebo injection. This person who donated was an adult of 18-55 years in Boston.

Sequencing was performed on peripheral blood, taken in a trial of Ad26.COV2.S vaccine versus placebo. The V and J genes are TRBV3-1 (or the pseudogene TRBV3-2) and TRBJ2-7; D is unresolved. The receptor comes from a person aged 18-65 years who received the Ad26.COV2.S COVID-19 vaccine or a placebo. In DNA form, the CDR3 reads TGTGCCAGCAGCAAGAGCTCCTACGAGCAGTACTTC. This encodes CASSKSSYEQYF.